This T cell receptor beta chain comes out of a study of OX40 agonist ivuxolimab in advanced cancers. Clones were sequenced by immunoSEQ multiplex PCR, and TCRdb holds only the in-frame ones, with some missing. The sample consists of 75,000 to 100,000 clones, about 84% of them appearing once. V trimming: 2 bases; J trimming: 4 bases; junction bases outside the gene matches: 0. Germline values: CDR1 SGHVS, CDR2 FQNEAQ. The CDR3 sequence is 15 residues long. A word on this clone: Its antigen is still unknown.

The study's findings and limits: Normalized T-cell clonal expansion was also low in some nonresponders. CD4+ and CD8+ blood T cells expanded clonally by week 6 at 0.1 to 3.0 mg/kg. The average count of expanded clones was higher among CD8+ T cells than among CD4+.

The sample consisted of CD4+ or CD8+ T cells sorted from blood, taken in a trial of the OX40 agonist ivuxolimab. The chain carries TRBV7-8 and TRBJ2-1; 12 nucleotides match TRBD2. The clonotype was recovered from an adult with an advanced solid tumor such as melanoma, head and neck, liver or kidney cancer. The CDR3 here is CASSLLAGGYNEQFF. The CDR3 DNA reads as TGTGCCAGCAGCTTACTAGCGGGGGGGTACAATGAGCAGTTCTTC.